The clone carrying this TCR delta chain was recorded at least ten times. The data derive from a study of γδ T cells in repeated Plasmodium falciparum infection. Study summary: Age- and gender-matched Australian children served as comparison for malaria-exposed Malian children.

Both TRG and TRD chains were sequenced from each sorted sample. TCRdb used CATT to re-call clones from the multiplex PCR reads. The sample holds around 57,000 delta-chain clones, approximately 1.5% seen once. This TCR derives from a pool of human donors (malaria-infected and uninfected, not separated). Sequenced sample: gamma-delta T cells from blood.

The CDR3 loop reads CALVPLPASTGLTAQLFF. CDR3 nucleotides: TGTGCTCTTGTCCCCCTTCCCGCAAGTACTGGGTTGACAGCACAACTCTTCTTT. The chain links TRDV1 to TRDJ2; D tentatively reads TRDD2 or TRDD3 (6 bases each). Germline V gives CDR1 TSWWSYY, CDR2 QGS. Trimming stripped 7 bases from V and 2 bases from J, with 23 bases between. This CDR3 has 18 residues.